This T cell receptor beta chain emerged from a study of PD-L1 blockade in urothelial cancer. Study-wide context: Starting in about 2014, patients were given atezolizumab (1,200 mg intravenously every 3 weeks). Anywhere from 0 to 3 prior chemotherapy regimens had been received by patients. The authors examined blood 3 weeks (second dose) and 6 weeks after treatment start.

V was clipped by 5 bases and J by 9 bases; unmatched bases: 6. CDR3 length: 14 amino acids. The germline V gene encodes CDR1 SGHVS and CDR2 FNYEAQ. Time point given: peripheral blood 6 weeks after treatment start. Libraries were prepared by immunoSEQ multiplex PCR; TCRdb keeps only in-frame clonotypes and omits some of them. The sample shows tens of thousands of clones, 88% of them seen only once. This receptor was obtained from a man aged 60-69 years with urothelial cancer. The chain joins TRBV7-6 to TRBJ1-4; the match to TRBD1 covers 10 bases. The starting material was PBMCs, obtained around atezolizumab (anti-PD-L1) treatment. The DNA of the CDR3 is TGTGCCAGCAGCATGCCGGGACAGGGGAAAAAACTGTTTTTT. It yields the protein CASSMPGQGKKLFF.